Sequencing of this T cell receptor beta chain was carried out in a study of control samples from healthy donors and cancer patients. Clones were sequenced by immunoSEQ multiplex PCR, and TCRdb holds only the in-frame ones, with some missing. The table includes almost 95,000 clones, less than 95% detected once. Sequenced sample: blood. This TCR was sampled from a woman younger than 35 in good health.

The CDR3 region is CASSMGQWVNTEAFF. The CDR3 bases are TGTGCCAGTAGTATGGGACAGTGGGTAAACACTGAAGCTTTCTTT. V is TRBV19 and J is TRBJ1-1, with 7 bases aligning to TRBD1. Germline V gene sequence: CDR1 LNHDA, CDR2 SQIVND (reference sequence). With V trimmed by 3 bases and J by 2 bases, 6 bases remained unmatched. This CDR3 is built from 15 residues.